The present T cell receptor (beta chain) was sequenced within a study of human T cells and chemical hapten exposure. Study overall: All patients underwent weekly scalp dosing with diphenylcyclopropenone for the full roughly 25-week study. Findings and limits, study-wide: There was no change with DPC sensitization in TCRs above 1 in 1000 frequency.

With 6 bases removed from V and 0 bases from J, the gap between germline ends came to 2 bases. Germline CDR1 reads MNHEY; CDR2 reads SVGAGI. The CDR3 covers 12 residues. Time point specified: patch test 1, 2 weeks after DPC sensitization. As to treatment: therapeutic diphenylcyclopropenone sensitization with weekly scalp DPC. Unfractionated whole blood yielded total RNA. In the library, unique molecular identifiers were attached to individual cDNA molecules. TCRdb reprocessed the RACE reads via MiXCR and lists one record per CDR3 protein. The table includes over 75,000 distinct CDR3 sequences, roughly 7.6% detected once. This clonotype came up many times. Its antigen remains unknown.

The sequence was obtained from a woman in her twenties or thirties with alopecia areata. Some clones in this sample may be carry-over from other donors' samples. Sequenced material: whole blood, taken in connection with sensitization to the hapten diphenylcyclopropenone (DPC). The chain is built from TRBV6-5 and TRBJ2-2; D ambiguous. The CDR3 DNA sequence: TGTGCCAGCAGCCCGAACACCGGGGAGCTGTTTTTT. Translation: CASSPNTGELFF.